Described below is a single TCR beta chain sequence and its context. Its antigen is not known. The data derive from a study of PD-L1 blockade in urothelial cancer. Study background: Most patients, twenty-five of 29, were males with bladder-origin cancer. At 3 weeks (second dose) and 6 weeks after starting treatment, blood was analyzed. General study results and limits: A pretreatment blood TCR clonality that fell below the median predicted better progression-free and overall survival. At 3 weeks on treatment, tumor-associated clones expanded more with durable benefit.

Specified time point: pretreatment peripheral blood. Some clones are missing from TCRdb's copy, which holds only in-frame ones; the method was immunoSEQ multiplex PCR. The table shows tens of thousands of clones, with around 90% occurring only once. The CDR3 consists of 14 residues. V gave up 3 bases and J gave up 2 bases, with 10 bases separating them. Germline V gene sequence: CDR1 LNHDA, CDR2 SQIVND (reference sequence). The V gene is TRBV19, the J gene TRBJ1-1, with D unclear. Material: PBMCs, obtained around atezolizumab (anti-PD-L1) treatment. The sequence was collected from a woman aged 55-69 years with urothelial cancer. CDR3 in amino acids: CASSMSGYNTEAFF. Written as DNA, the CDR3 is TGTGCCAGTAGTATGAGCGGGTATAACACTGAAGCTTTCTTT.